A single sample is the source of the 24 T cell receptor beta chains below, sequenced in a study of human T cells and chemical hapten exposure. Time point of the sample: patch test 2, 6 weeks after DPC sensitization. Treatment of the sample: therapeutic diphenylcyclopropenone sensitization with weekly scalp DPC. Using its own MiXCR run on the RACE reads, TCRdb lists one record per CDR3 protein. The sample includes about 70,000 distinct CDR3 sequences, 8.5% seen only once; the top ten take around 3%. The sequenced sample was whole blood, obtained in connection with sensitization to the hapten diphenylcyclopropenone (DPC). The receptors derive from a woman in her fifties or sixties with alopecia areata. Some clones in this sample may be carry-over from other donors' samples.

In the case of this clonotype: Germline and junction disagree at one end, which may indicate a read error. The chain carries TRBV6-1 and TRBJ1-5; D gene unclear. The length of the CDR3 is 14 residues. Per germline, CDR1 MNHNS and CDR2 SASEGT. The CDR3 nucleotides are TGTGCCAGCACCCTAGGTGGCAGCAGTCAGCCCCAGCATTTT. Amino acids: CASTLGGSSQPQHF.

This sequence joins TRBV4-1 and TRBJ1-1, with D uncertain. Trimming took off 0 bases at V and 1 base at J, with 3 bases between the two ends. The V gene's germline CDR1 is MGHRA and CDR2 YSYEKL. This CDR3 region has 13 residues. The CDR3 reads CASSQEPNTEAFF. DNA for the CDR3: TGCGCCAGCAGCCAAGAGCCGAACACTGAAGCTTTCTTT.

In its sample, this clonotype was seen a few times. The V gene is TRBV5-1, the J gene TRBJ2-2, with 7 bases matching TRBD1. CDR1 is SGHRS and CDR2 is YFSETQ in the germline V gene. The junction had 7 bases not matched to a gene; V was cut back by 7 bases and J by 4 bases. The CDR3 contains 14 residues. The CDR3 nucleotides read TGCGCCAGCCGCGAGGGGGCGCTCACCGGGGAGCTGTTTTTT. It translates to CASREGALTGELFF.

This sequence joins TRBV13 and TRBJ2-3; D may be TRBD1 (6 bases). With 1 base removed from V and 0 bases from J, the gap between germline ends came to 14 bases. This CDR3 has 17 amino acids. Germline V lookup: CDR1 PRHDT, CDR2 FYEKMQ (reference sequence). CDR3 DNA sequence: TGTGCCAGCAGCTTAGAGGGGGTCACAGGCAGCACAGATACGCAGTATTTT. Its protein product is CASSLEGVTGSTDTQYF. Filled out from reference TRBV13 and TRBJ2-3, the complete variable domain reads AAGVIQSPRHLIKEKRETATLKCYPIPRHDTVYWYQQGPGQDPQFLISFYEKMQSDKGSIPDRFSAQQFSDYHSELNMSSLELGDSALYFCASSLEGVTGSTDTQYFGPGTRLTVL.

This clonotype was found many times. The V gene is TRBV7-9, the J gene TRBJ1-5; the match to TRBD1 covers 7 bases. V shed 5 bases and J 7 bases; nucleotides not matched to a gene: 8. Germline values: CDR1 SEHNR, CDR2 FQNEAQ (reference sequence). The CDR3 runs to 14 residues. In nucleotides, the CDR3 is TGTGCCAGCAGCCTGACAGGGATGGGGCAGCCCCAGCATTTT. Protein product: CASSLTGMGQPQHF.

This clonotype has ten or more counts. This chain uses TRBV19 with TRBJ1-1; the D gene is possibly TRBD1 (5 bases). The CDR3 runs to 11 residues. The ends were cut back, 8 bases at V and 5 bases at J, with 9 bases in the middle. Germline V gene data show CDR1 as LNHDA and CDR2 as SQIVND (reference sequence). CDR3 nucleotides: TGTGCCAGTGGAACAGGAACTGAAGCTTTCTTT. Protein: CASGTGTEAFF. The whole variable domain, filled in from reference TRBV19 and TRBJ1-1, reads DGGITQSPKYLFRKEGQNVTLSCEQNLNHDAMYWYRQDPGQGLRLIYYSQIVNDFQKGDIAEGYSVSREKKESFPLTVTSAQKNPTAFYLCASGTGTEAFFGQGTRLTVV.

The table lists this clonotype with a few counts. The V and J genes are TRBV30 and TRBJ1-1, with 8 bases fitting TRBD1. This CDR3 has 13 residues. The V gene's germline CDR1 is GTSNPN and CDR2 SVGIG (reference sequence). V lost 0 bases, J lost 11 bases, and 8 bases stayed unmatched. The CDR3 region is CAWSVRQGAVAFF. CDR3 nucleotide sequence: TGTGCCTGGAGTGTAAGGCAGGGGGCCGTCGCTTTCTTT.

A single count supports this clonotype. The J gene is TRBJ2-7, the V gene TRBV19, with TRBD1 matching 7 bases. Germline loops: CDR1 LNHDA, CDR2 SQIVND (reference sequence). This CDR3 region has 13 residues. Germline trimming cut 7 bases from V and 4 bases from J; bases unmatched to any gene: 7. The CDR3 DNA reads TGTGCCAGTACCCCGGGGACAGTATACGAGCAGTACTTC. Translating gives CASTPGTVYEQYF.

This clonotype was detected a few times. This chain joins TRBV7-2 and TRBJ1-4; possible D gene TRBD1, 6 bases. The CDR3 totals 12 residues. Trimming took off 4 bases at V and 13 bases at J, with 13 bases between the two ends. Germline CDR1 SGHTA, CDR2 FQGNSA. The DNA of the CDR3 is TGTGCCAGCAGCTCACAGGGCGCCGGACTGTTTTTT. It translates to CASSSQGAGLFF.

The chain uses TRBV7-2 and TRBJ1-5; 8 positions agree with TRBD1. The CDR3 loop spans 15 amino acids. J lost 6 bases, V lost 5 bases, and 9 bases had no gene match. CDR1 is SGHTA, CDR2 FQGNSA, per germline. CDR3 protein: CASSQGQGWAQPQHF. The CDR3, as DNA: TGTGCCAGCAGCCAAGGACAGGGATGGGCTCAGCCCCAGCATTTT.

The chain couples TRBV23-1 to TRBJ2-6; TRBD2 is a possible D gene (5 bases). TRBV23-1 is an ORF; its function is uncertain. This CDR3 has 17 amino acids. V was shortened by 4 bases and J by 4 bases, with 17 bases between the two germline ends. The CDR3 nucleotides read TGCGCCAGCAGTCTTCCGGACGGGAACCCCGGGGCCAACGTCCTGACTTTC. Its translation: CASSLPDGNPGANVLTF.

The sample holds a few counts of this clonotype. The chain joins TRBV27 to TRBJ1-2; D might be TRBD1 (6 bases). CDR3 length: 16 amino acids. CDR1 is MNHEY and CDR2 is SMNVEV in the germline V gene (reference sequence). Trimming took off 4 bases at V and 7 bases at J, with 22 bases between the two ends. The CDR3 DNA follows: TGTGCCAGCAGTTCAAAAACCCCCGGGACATTTTTTGGCTACACCTTC. This translates into CASSSKTPGTFFGYTF.

In this sample, this clonotype turned up a few times. The rearrangement links TRBV28 to TRBJ1-2, with 9 bases lining up with TRBD1. With V trimmed by 5 bases and J by 6 bases, 7 bases remained unmatched. CDR1 is MDHEN and CDR2 is SYDVKM in the germline V gene. The CDR3 has 14 amino acids. The DNA for the CDR3 is TGTGCCAGCAGTCCAGGGACAGGGAGAGATGGCTACACCTTC. Translation gives CASSPGTGRDGYTF.

The chain employs TRBV15 and TRBJ2-1; 7 nucleotides line up with TRBD2. Germline V gene data show CDR1 as LNHNV and CDR2 as YYDKDF (reference sequence). The CDR3 runs to 15 residues. After removal of 3 bases from V and 8 bases from J, the junction contained 10 bases not matched to a gene. DNA of the CDR3: TGTGCCACCAGCAGTGCCCGGGGGAGGGGCTATGAGCAGTTCTTC. Translating it yields CATSSARGRGYEQFF.

The V gene is TRBV28, the J gene TRBJ2-1, with 9 bases matching TRBD1. The V and J ends lost 3 bases and 8 bases, in that order; junction bases with no gene match: 5. Germline V CDR1 and CDR2: MDHEN, SYDVKM. The CDR3 has 14 residues. For the CDR3, the DNA is TGTGCCAGCAGTTTGAGGGACAGGGACGATGAGCAGTTCTTC. The encoded protein is CASSLRDRDDEQFF.

This clonotype appeared a few times. V usage is TRBV20-1 and J usage is TRBJ2-3; TRBD2 aligns across 9 bases. After removal of 4 bases from V and 2 bases from J, the junction contained 7 bases not matched to a gene. The CDR3 is 15 amino acids. Germline V gene data show CDR1 as DFQATT and CDR2 as SNEGSKA (reference sequence). CDR3 sequence: CSAKAGGRVTDTQYF. The CDR3 region has the DNA TGCAGTGCTAAGGCAGGCGGGAGGGTCACAGATACGCAGTATTTT.

In this sample, this clonotype turned up a few times. The rearrangement joins TRBV11-2 to TRBJ2-7; TRBD2 matches at 7 bases. Germline V gene lookup returns CDR1 SGHAT and CDR2 FQNNGV. V shed 6 bases and J 2 bases; nucleotides not matched to a gene: 7. The CDR3 is 14 amino acids. CDR3 protein: CASSYVGGTYEQYF. CDR3 in DNA: TGTGCCAGCAGTTATGTCGGGGGGACCTACGAGCAGTACTTC.

Ten or more counts support this clonotype. The gene calls are TRBV6-1 and TRBJ2-1; 13 nucleotides agree with TRBD2. V shed 7 bases, J shed 9 bases, and the junction held 3 bases outside the gene matches. Germline values: CDR1 MNHNS, CDR2 SASEGT. The CDR3 has 13 amino acids. The CDR3 region has the DNA TGTGCCAGCATCGGACTAGCGGGGGTTGAGCAGTTCTTC. Translation: CASIGLAGVEQFF.

V is TRBV2 and J is TRBJ1-1; D gene unclear. This CDR3 has 13 amino acids. The V end was cut by 6 bases, the J end by 2 bases, with 10 bases between. CDR1 is SNHLY and CDR2 is FYNNEI in the germline V gene. The CDR3 sequence: CASSELANTEAFF. The CDR3 region has the DNA TGTGCCAGCAGCGAATTAGCTAACACTGAAGCTTTCTTT.

This clonotype was picked up many times. The chain has TRBV12-5 and TRBJ1-1; 7 nucleotides align to TRBD1. The ends lost 5 bases at V and 3 bases at J; junction bases unmatched: 3. Germline V gene sequence: CDR1 LGHNT, CDR2 FRNRAP. The CDR3 runs to 13 residues. CDR3 amino acids: CASGPGTDTEAFF. CDR3 coding DNA: TGTGCTAGTGGTCCTGGGACAGACACTGAAGCTTTCTTT.

This clonotype appeared a few times. This chain uses TRBV5-1 with TRBJ2-5, with D possibly matching TRBD1 (6 bases). V lost 4 bases and J lost 7, with 17 bases in between. The CDR3 sequence is 14 residues long. Per the germline V gene, CDR1 is SGHRS and CDR2 is YFSETQ. The CDR3 is CASSRNRDMGTQYF. CDR3 bases: TGCGCCAGCAGCAGGAACAGGGATATGGGGACCCAGTACTTC.

The rearrangement links TRBV13 to TRBJ2-3; D remains unclear. The germline V gene has CDR1 PRHDT and CDR2 FYEKMQ (reference sequence). Deletions cut 0 bases from V and 4 bases from J, with 11 bases between. The CDR3 runs 15 residues. The CDR3: CASSLGAFGPDTQYF. In DNA form, the CDR3 reads TGTGCCAGCAGCTTAGGGGCGTTTGGCCCAGATACGCAGTATTTT.

The rearrangement uses TRBV7-2 and TRBJ2-5, with 10 bases lining up with TRBD2. Per the germline V gene, CDR1 is SGHTA and CDR2 is FQGNSA. This CDR3 contains 16 residues. Trimming took 5 bases from V and 0 from J; bases not matched to a gene: 6. For the CDR3, the DNA is TGTGCCAGCAGCATCCCCGGACTAGCGGACCAAGAGACCCAGTACTTC. Amino acid sequence: CASSIPGLADQETQYF.

This clonotype was seen many times. This chain uses TRBV6-5 with TRBJ2-7; possible D gene TRBD2, 5 bases. The V gene's germline CDR1 is MNHEY and CDR2 SVGAGI. V shed 5 bases and J shed 3 bases, with 5 bases lying between them. The CDR3 has 11 amino acids. The CDR3 DNA reads as TGTGCCAGCAGTACTAGCTACGAGCAGTACTTC. Amino acids: CASSTSYEQYF.